Presented here are 16 T cell receptor beta chains from one specimen sequenced in a study of T cell responses to AZD1222 COVID-19 vaccine. Method: immunoSEQ multiplex PCR; TCRdb's copy keeps in-frame clones and lacks some. The table records 65,000 to 90,000 clones, 70% to 90% of them present only once. This specimen consisted of peripheral blood, obtained 28 days after the second AZD1222 dose. The receptor set was obtained from an adult who received the AZD1222 COVID-19 vaccine.

This clone has only one observation. The V and J genes are TRBV25-1 and TRBJ1-5, with D maybe TRBD1 (5 bases). V was pared by 4 bases and J by 4 bases, with 11 bases between. The CDR3 runs 14 residues. Germline loops: CDR1 MGHDK, CDR2 SYGVNS. CDR3 sequence (DNA): TGTGCCAGCAGTGCTCGACAGATTAATCAGCCCCAGCATTTT. It specifies CASSARQINQPQHF.

The J gene is TRBJ1-4, the V gene TRBV20-1; D gene ambiguous. V lost 3 bases and J lost 0, with 8 bases in between. Looked up from germline, CDR1 is DFQATT and CDR2 is SNEGSKA (reference sequence). The CDR3 contains 14 residues. The DNA for the CDR3 is TGCAGTGCTAGTAGGGCACCAACTAATGAAAAACTGTTTTTT. Protein sequence: CSASRAPTNEKLFF.

This rearrangement joins TRBV10-3 to TRBJ1-2; D is possibly TRBD1 (5 bases). Germline values: CDR1 ENHRY, CDR2 SYGVKD. V lost 0 bases, J lost 2 bases, and 13 bases lay in between. The CDR3 contains 16 residues. In DNA, the CDR3 is TGTGCCATCAGTGAGTCGGGGACTGGAGTAAACTATGGCTACACCTTC. Translating it yields CAISESGTGVNYGYTF.

V gene TRBV15 combines with J gene TRBJ1-3, with a weak D call TRBD1 (6 bases). CDR1 LNHNV and CDR2 YYDKDF come from the germline V gene (reference sequence). Trimming took 0 bases from V and 1 from J, leaving 7 bases between them. The CDR3 covers 15 residues. The CDR3 loop is CATSRDTGSGNTIYF. In nucleotides, the CDR3 is TGTGCCACCAGCAGAGACACAGGGTCTGGAAACACCATATATTTT.

The chain joins TRBV11-2 to TRBJ2-3, with 9 bases matching TRBD1. The CDR3 length is 14 residues. In germline, CDR1 is SGHAT, CDR2 FQNNGV. The ends lost 2 bases at V and 6 bases at J; junction bases unmatched: 3. CDR3 region: CASSLQQGADTQYF. The CDR3 DNA follows: TGTGCCAGCAGCTTACAACAGGGGGCTGATACGCAGTATTTT.

The chain has TRBV18 and TRBJ1-4; a weak D match, TRBD1 (5 bases). V was pared by 3 bases and J by 7 bases, with 9 bases between. This CDR3 has 13 amino acids. Per the germline V gene, CDR1 is KGHSH and CDR2 is LQKENI. The CDR3 loop is CASSPGGVEKLFF. The CDR3 bases are TGTGCCAGCTCACCGGGGGGAGTTGAAAAACTGTTTTTT.

CDR3 sequence (DNA): TGTGCCAGCAGTGACTTGGGGGGATCAGATACGCAGTATTTT. It yields the protein CASSDLGGSDTQYF. The J gene is TRBJ2-3, the V gene TRBV6-4, with a possible D match to TRBD2 (6 bases). The CDR3 extends over 14 amino acids. The V end lost 1 base, the J end lost 4 bases, and 9 bases lay between the germline ends. Per germline, CDR1 MRHNA and CDR2 SNTAGT.

This clone has just one count. This rearrangement joins TRBV5-1 to TRBJ1-5; tentative D call: TRBD1 (5 bases). The germline V gene encodes CDR1 SGHRS and CDR2 YFSETQ. Trimming took 0 bases from V and 3 from J, leaving 10 bases between them. The CDR3 sequence is 15 residues long. In nucleotides, the CDR3 is TGCGCCAGCAGCTTGGCTGGGGCATTCAATCAGCCCCAGCATTTT. This sequence encodes CASSLAGAFNQPQHF.

The V and J genes are TRBV3-1 (or the pseudogene TRBV3-2) and TRBJ1-6, with 10 nucleotides matching TRBD1. The CDR3 length is 13 residues. Germline V gene data show CDR1 as LGHDT and CDR2 as YNNKEL (reference sequence). Trimming at V came to 0 bases and at J to 19 bases, leaving 6 bases not matched to a gene. CDR3 sequence: CASSQEYDRGLHF. CDR3 bases: TGTGCCAGCAGCCAAGAGTATGACAGGGGGCTACACTTT.

The chain carries TRBV18 and TRBJ2-5, with a possible D match to TRBD2 (5 bases). The V gene lost 2 bases and the J gene lost 4 bases, with 8 bases spanning the gap. Germline-derived CDR1 and CDR2 are KGHSH and LQKENI. This CDR3 contains 13 residues. The CDR3 here is CASSPRLAETQYF. CDR3 DNA sequence: TGTGCCAGCTCACCAAGGCTAGCAGAGACCCAGTACTTC.

V is TRBV11-3 and J is TRBJ1-1, with D unresolved. Germline loops: CDR1 SGHNT, CDR2 YENEEA. Trimming took off 0 bases at V and 6 bases at J, with 8 bases between the two ends. The CDR3 contains 13 residues. The CDR3 DNA follows: TGTGCCAGCAGCTTAGACAGTTACGCTGAAGCTTTCTTT. It is translated as CASSLDSYAEAFF.

Only a few counts were recorded for this clone. The V call is TRBV19, the J call TRBJ1-2; 10 bases align to TRBD1. V was pared by 7 bases and J by 0 bases, with 8 bases of the junction left unmatched. Looked up from germline, CDR1 is LNHDA and CDR2 is SQIVND (reference sequence). The CDR3 length is 16 residues. CDR3 sequence reads: CASIPDRGLPNYGYTF. The CDR3 DNA follows: TGTGCCAGTATTCCCGACAGGGGGCTTCCTAACTATGGCTACACCTTC.

V and J are TRBV7-3 and TRBJ1-6; the match to TRBD1 covers 7 bases. CDR1 is SGHTA, CDR2 FQGTGA, per germline. This CDR3 has 15 residues. Germline trimming cut 3 bases from V and 6 bases from J; bases unmatched to any gene: 5. The CDR3 DNA sequence: TGTGCCAGCAGCTTTGACAGGGCGCCTAATTCACCCCTCCACTTT. It yields the protein CASSFDRAPNSPLHF.

The rearrangement links TRBV28 to TRBJ1-4, with D possibly being TRBD1 (5 bases). V was cut by 0 bases and J by 5 bases, with 16 bases left in between. Germline-derived CDR1 and CDR2 are MDHEN and SYDVKM. The CDR3 extends over 17 amino acids. The CDR3, as DNA: TGTGCCAGCAGTTTATGGGGAGGGGAAAGGGGAAATGAAAAACTGTTTTTT. Protein: CASSLWGGERGNEKLFF.

This clone was counted a single time. V usage is TRBV4-3 and J usage is TRBJ2-5; TRBD1 might be the D (6 bases). Trimming removed 3 bases at V and 5 bases at J, with 22 bases between. CDR3 length: 17 residues. Germline assignment: CDR1 LGHNA and CDR2 YSLEER. The CDR3 spells CASSQALTTGPAETQYF. In DNA, the CDR3 is TGCGCCAGCAGCCAGGCGCTGACAACAGGGCCGGCGGAGACCCAGTACTTC.

This chain uses TRBV27 with TRBJ2-1; no reliable D call. Trimming took 5 bases from V and 9 from J, leaving 5 bases between them. From germline, CDR1 is MNHEY and CDR2 SMNVEV (reference sequence). The CDR3 runs to 10 residues. The CDR3 DNA sequence: TGTGCCAGCAGTGCAACTGAGCAGTTCTTC. This translates into CASSATEQFF.